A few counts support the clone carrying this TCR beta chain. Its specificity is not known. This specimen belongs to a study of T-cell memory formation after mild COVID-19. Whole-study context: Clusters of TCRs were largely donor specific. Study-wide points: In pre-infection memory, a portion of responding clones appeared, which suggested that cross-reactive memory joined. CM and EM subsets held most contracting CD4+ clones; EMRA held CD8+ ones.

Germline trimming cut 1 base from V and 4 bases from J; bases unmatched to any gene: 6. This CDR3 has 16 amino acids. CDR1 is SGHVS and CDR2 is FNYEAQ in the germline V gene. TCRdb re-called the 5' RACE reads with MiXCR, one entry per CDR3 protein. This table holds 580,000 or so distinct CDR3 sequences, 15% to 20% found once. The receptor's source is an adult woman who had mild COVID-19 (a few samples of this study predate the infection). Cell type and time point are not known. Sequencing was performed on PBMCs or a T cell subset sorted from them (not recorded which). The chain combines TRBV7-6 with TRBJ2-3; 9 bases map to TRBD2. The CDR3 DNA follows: TGTGCCAGCAGCTTAGAGGCGGGGGGGCCGCCAGATACGCAGTATTTT. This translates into CASSLEAGGPPDTQYF. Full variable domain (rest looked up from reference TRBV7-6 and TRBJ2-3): GAGVSQSPRYKVTKRGQDVALRCDPISGHVSLYWYRQALGQGPEFLTYFNYEAQQDKSGLPNDRFSAERPEGSISTLTIQRTEQRDSAMYRCASSLEAGGPPDTQYFGPGTRLTVL.